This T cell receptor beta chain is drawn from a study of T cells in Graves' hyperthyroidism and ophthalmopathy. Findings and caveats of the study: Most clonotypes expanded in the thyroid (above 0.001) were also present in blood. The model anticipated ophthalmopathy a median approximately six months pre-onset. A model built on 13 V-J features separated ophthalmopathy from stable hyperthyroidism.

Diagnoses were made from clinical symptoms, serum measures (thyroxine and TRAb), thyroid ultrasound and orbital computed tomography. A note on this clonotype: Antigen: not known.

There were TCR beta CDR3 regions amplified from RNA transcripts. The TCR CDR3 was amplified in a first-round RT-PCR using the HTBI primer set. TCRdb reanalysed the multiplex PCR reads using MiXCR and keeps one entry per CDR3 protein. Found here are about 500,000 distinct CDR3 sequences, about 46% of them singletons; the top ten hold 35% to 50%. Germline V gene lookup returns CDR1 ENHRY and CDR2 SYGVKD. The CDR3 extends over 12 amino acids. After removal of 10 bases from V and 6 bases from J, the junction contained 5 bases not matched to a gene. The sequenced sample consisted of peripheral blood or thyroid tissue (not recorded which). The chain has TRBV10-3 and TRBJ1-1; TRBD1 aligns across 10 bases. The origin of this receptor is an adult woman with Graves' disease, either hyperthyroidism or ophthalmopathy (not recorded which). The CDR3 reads CATGTGAPEAFF. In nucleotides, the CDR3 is TGTGCCACCGGGACAGGGGCCCCTGAAGCTTTCTTT.